Below, 30 T cell receptor beta chains from the same sample are listed, as sequenced in a study of T-cell memory formation after mild COVID-19 (dated by TCRdb to the early 2020s). The library was built by means of 5' RACE. The reads were generated on an Illumina NovaSeq 6000. The raw public data were reprocessed by TCRdb itself: fastp quality trimming at Q25, MiXCR clonotype calling, in-frame beta chains only. Rows are combined by CDR3 protein, so each entry shows the most common genes and DNA. The sample includes a few hundred thousand distinct CDR3 sequences, with around 28% observed a single time. The ten largest clones add up to 13% of the sample. The sequenced sample was PBMCs or a T cell subset sorted from them (not recorded which). These receptors were collected from an adult woman who had mild COVID-19 (a few samples of this study predate the infection). The sample titles of this study are shuffled in the database, so cell type and time point are left out; the donor was told from shared clones.

V usage is TRBV15 and J usage is TRBJ2-1; D is possibly TRBD1 (6 bases). Deletions cut 0 bases from V and 15 bases from J, with 9 bases between. This CDR3 region has 11 residues. Germline-derived CDR1 and CDR2 are LNHNV and YYDKDF (reference sequence). CDR3: CATSRDQGPFF. The CDR3 DNA is TGTGCCACCAGCAGAGACCAGGGGCCGTTCTTC.

In this sample, this clonotype turned up a few times. The chain couples TRBV7-9 to TRBJ2-2, with D possibly being TRBD2 (6 bases). This CDR3 spans 16 amino acids. Germline V gene lookup returns CDR1 SEHNR and CDR2 FQNEAQ (reference sequence). V was cut by 7 bases and J by 2 bases, with 17 bases left in between. CDR3 protein: CASTPEGMLNTGELFF. In DNA form, the CDR3 reads TGTGCCAGCACCCCGGAGGGGATGTTAAACACCGGGGAGCTGTTTTTT.

This chain connects TRBV6-5 to TRBJ2-7, with 8 bases identical to TRBD2. V was clipped by 5 bases and J by 2 bases; unmatched bases: 14. The CDR3 consists of 17 residues. Germline CDR1 is MNHEY and CDR2 is SVGAGI. The CDR3 nucleotides are TGTGCCAGCAGTCCTCGGATCGGGGGGGCAAGTACCTACGAGCAGTACTTC. Its protein product is CASSPRIGGASTYEQYF.

This sequence joins TRBV20-1 and TRBJ2-6; no reliable D call. The V and J ends lost 6 bases and 0 bases respectively, with 6 bases between them. The CDR3 is made up of 13 amino acids. The germline V gene encodes CDR1 DFQATT and CDR2 SNEGSKA (reference sequence). The CDR3 region is CSAAASGANVLTF. The CDR3 DNA sequence: TGCAGTGCCGCGGCCTCTGGGGCCAACGTCCTGACTTTC.

This clonotype showed up just a few times. This chain links TRBV7-6 with TRBJ2-7, with 9 bases that match TRBD1. The germline CDR1 and CDR2 sequences are SGHVS and FNYEAQ. CDR3 length: 15 residues. Unmatched junction bases numbered 10, after V lost 5 bases and J lost 5 bases. CDR3 DNA: TGTGCCAGCAGCCCGCAACAGGGGGCAGGAGACGAGCAGTACTTC. This codes for CASSPQQGAGDEQYF. The whole variable domain, filled in from reference TRBV7-6 and TRBJ2-7, reads GAGVSQSPRYKVTKRGQDVALRCDPISGHVSLYWYRQALGQGPEFLTYFNYEAQQDKSGLPNDRFSAERPEGSISTLTIQRTEQRDSAMYRCASSPQQGAGDEQYFGPGTRLTVT.

This clonotype has a handful of counts. The J gene is TRBJ2-7, the V gene TRBV7-7; 8 nucleotides line up with TRBD1. CDR1 and CDR2 (germline): SSHAT, FNYEAQ (reference sequence). The CDR3 spans 14 residues. V gave up 4 bases and J gave up 5 bases; unmatched junction bases: 7. CDR3: CASSYSTGVDEQYF. DNA of the CDR3: TGTGCCAGCAGCTACTCGACAGGGGTGGACGAGCAGTACTTC.

The J gene is TRBJ2-5, the V gene TRBV7-2; TRBD2 matches at 9 bases. The CDR3 length is 16 residues. CDR1 SGHTA and CDR2 FQGNSA come from the germline V gene. With V trimmed by 1 base and J by 5 bases, 8 bases remained unmatched. Here the CDR3 reads CASSLDGGRARETQYF. CDR3 coding DNA: TGTGCCAGCAGCTTAGATGGCGGGAGGGCCCGGGAGACCCAGTACTTC.

The chain employs TRBV27 and TRBJ2-7, with TRBD2 matching 13 bases. The V segment lost 6 bases and the J segment 0 bases; nucleotides outside the gene matches: 8. The CDR3 is 17 residues long. Per the germline V gene, CDR1 is MNHEY and CDR2 is SMNVEV (reference sequence). The CDR3 coding sequence is TGTGCCAGCAGCCGATGGACTAGCGGGGGAGGCTCCTACGAGCAGTACTTC. Translated, it gives CASSRWTSGGGSYEQYF.

This clonotype was seen only a few times. The genes are TRBV20-1 and TRBJ2-5; tentatively, D is TRBD2 (6 bases). Trimming took 3 bases from V and 1 from J, leaving 12 bases between them. CDR3 length: 14 residues. CDR1 is DFQATT, CDR2 SNEGSKA, per germline (reference sequence). CDR3 region: CSARSLASQETQYF. DNA of the CDR3: TGCAGTGCTAGGTCCCTAGCGAGCCAAGAGACCCAGTACTTC.

This clonotype was detected a few times. V usage is TRBV20-1 and J usage is TRBJ2-7; TRBD1 aligns across 10 bases. With V trimmed by 6 bases and J by 4 bases, 12 bases remained unmatched. The CDR3 is made up of 15 amino acids. Germline CDR1 DFQATT, CDR2 SNEGSKA (reference sequence). In DNA form, the CDR3 reads TGCAGTGCCGGCCCCCAGGACAGGGGGGAATACGAGCAGTACTTC. Translating gives CSAGPQDRGEYEQYF.

The chain has TRBV28 and TRBJ2-4; D uncertain. Trimming left V 6 bases short and J 10 bases short, with 16 bases between. This CDR3 spans 13 amino acids. Germline CDR1 MDHEN, CDR2 SYDVKM. For the CDR3, the DNA is TGTGCCAGCAGCTTTGGAAGGCTCGTAATTCAGTACTTC. Translating it yields CASSFGRLVIQYF.

There are a few counts of this clonotype. The chain combines TRBV7-6 with TRBJ2-1, with 15 bases lining up with TRBD2. Unmatched junction bases numbered 3, after V lost 0 bases and J lost 0 bases. This CDR3 comprises 19 residues. CDR1 SGHVS and CDR2 FNYEAQ come from the germline V gene. CDR3: CASSLAGTSGRFSYNEQFF. CDR3 nucleotides: TGTGCCAGCAGCTTAGCCGGGACTAGCGGGAGGTTCTCCTACAATGAGCAGTTCTTC. The variable domain in full, completed from reference TRBV7-6 and TRBJ2-1, reads GAGVSQSPRYKVTKRGQDVALRCDPISGHVSLYWYRQALGQGPEFLTYFNYEAQQDKSGLPNDRFSAERPEGSISTLTIQRTEQRDSAMYRCASSLAGTSGRFSYNEQFFGPGTRLTVL.

This sequence joins TRBV6-4 and TRBJ1-1; D ambiguous. Trimming left V 6 bases short and J 1 base short, with 12 bases between. This CDR3 contains 14 residues. Per germline, CDR1 MRHNA and CDR2 SNTAGT. This chain's CDR3 is CASSAGSENTEAFF. In DNA, the CDR3 is TGTGCCAGCAGCGCCGGGTCTGAGAACACTGAAGCTTTCTTT.

The chain has TRBV12-3 or TRBV12-4 and TRBJ2-7; D gene ambiguous. This CDR3 region has 12 residues. V lost 0 bases, J lost 3 bases, and 3 bases lay in between. The DNA of the CDR3 is TGTGCCAGCAGTTTAGCGTTCTACGAGCAGTACTTC. Translating it yields CASSLAFYEQYF.

The sample holds a few counts of this clonotype. This rearrangement joins TRBV30 to TRBJ2-7; weak D call: TRBD2 (7 bases). The CDR3 loop spans 14 amino acids. Trimming removed 2 bases at V and 1 base at J, with 12 bases between. Germline loops: CDR1 GTSNPN, CDR2 SVGIG (reference sequence). Written as DNA, the CDR3 is TGTGCCTGGAGTATAAGGGGGGGTTCCTACGAGCAGTACTTC. Translation gives CAWSIRGGSYEQYF.

This sequence joins TRBV12-3 or TRBV12-4 and TRBJ1-1, with D perhaps TRBD1 (5 bases). The germline V and J ends were trimmed by 4 bases and 5 bases, with 17 bases remaining between them. The CDR3 sequence is 15 residues long. Here the CDR3 reads CASSSIPFEGTEAFF. The CDR3 nucleotides are TGTGCCAGCAGTTCCATTCCCTTCGAGGGGACTGAAGCTTTCTTT.

This chain uses TRBV12-3 or TRBV12-4 with TRBJ1-3, with D perhaps TRBD1 (6 bases). V was pared by 7 bases and J by 2 bases, with 12 bases between. The CDR3 runs to 14 residues. CDR3 in DNA: TGTGCCAGCACCCTAGGGGGTCCTGGAAACACCATATATTTT. This codes for CASTLGGPGNTIYF.

The V gene is TRBV4-3, the J gene TRBJ2-7, with D possibly being TRBD1 or TRBD2 (6 bases each). The CDR3 is made up of 15 amino acids. With 0 bases removed from V and 7 bases from J, the gap between germline ends came to 16 bases. Germline CDR1 and CDR2: LGHNA and YSLEER. The CDR3 DNA sequence: TGCGCCAGCAGCCAAGATCGGTGGGGGGCAGGGGAGCAGTACTTC. The encoded protein is CASSQDRWGAGEQYF.

This chain uses TRBV20-1 with TRBJ2-5, with D tentatively TRBD1 or TRBD2 (6 bases each). V dropped 6 bases and J dropped 5 bases, with 16 bases sitting between them. The CDR3 runs 13 residues. Germline lookup yields CDR1 DFQATT and CDR2 SNEGSKA (reference sequence). The DNA of the CDR3 is TGCAGTGCACGGGCTCGGGGGCTGGAGACCCAGTACTTC. Translated: CSARARGLETQYF.

This chain joins TRBV18 and TRBJ2-2; 8 nucleotides agree with TRBD2. CDR3 length equals 16 residues. Per germline, CDR1 KGHSH and CDR2 LQKENI. With 4 bases clipped from V and 5 bases from J, the junction kept 9 bases outside the gene matches. DNA for the CDR3: TGTGCCAGCTCACGGCGGAGCGGGAGAGATACCGGGGAGCTGTTTTTT. Translating it yields CASSRRSGRDTGELFF.

The chain carries TRBV20-1 and TRBJ2-1; TRBD2 matches at 10 bases. CDR1 DFQATT and CDR2 SNEGSKA come from the germline V gene (reference sequence). The CDR3 is 12 amino acids. CDR3 residues: CSGLAANNEQFF. The DNA of the CDR3 is TGCAGCGGACTAGCGGCGAACAATGAGCAGTTCTTC.

This clonotype was observed a handful of times. The V and J genes are TRBV2 and TRBJ1-1, with 7 bases that match TRBD1. Per the germline V gene, CDR1 is SNHLY and CDR2 is FYNNEI. CDR3 length: 13 residues. Unmatched junction bases numbered 6, after V lost 8 bases and J lost 3 bases. For the CDR3, the DNA is TGTGCCAGCCCCAGGGGGAGGGACACTGAAGCTTTCTTT. This encodes CASPRGRDTEAFF.

The gene calls are TRBV6-5 and TRBJ1-2; 10 nucleotides line up with TRBD1. Per the germline V gene, CDR1 is MNHEY and CDR2 is SVGAGI. This CDR3 comprises 15 residues. Losses at the gene ends were 0 bases for V and 7 bases for J; bases not matched to a gene: 5. The DNA of the CDR3 is TGTGCCAGCAGTTACTCGTCCCGGGACAGGGGTGGCTACACCTTC. Protein product: CASSYSSRDRGGYTF.

The chain carries TRBV5-1 and TRBJ2-7; tentatively, D is TRBD1 (6 bases). Germline values: CDR1 SGHRS, CDR2 YFSETQ. Trimming removed 4 bases at V and 2 bases at J, with 13 bases between. The CDR3 is 14 residues long. The CDR3 coding sequence is TGCGCCAGCAGCAGAGGGGACAATCCCTACGAGCAGTACTTC. This translates into CASSRGDNPYEQYF.

Of note for this clonotype: At one end the junction does not follow the germline gene, possibly because of a read error. The chain recombines TRBV7-7 with TRBJ2-1, with D perhaps matching TRBD2 (6 bases). Germline V gene sequence: CDR1 SSHAT, CDR2 FNYEAQ (reference sequence). The length of the CDR3 is 12 residues. CDR3 loop: CASSLRGIEQFF. For the CDR3, the DNA is TGTGCTAGCAGCTTACGGGGGATCGAGCAGTTCTTC. Full variable domain (rest looked up from reference TRBV7-7 and TRBJ2-1): GAGVSQSPRYKVTKRGQDVTLRCDPISSHATLYWYQQALGQGPEFLTYFNYEAQPDKSGLPSDRFSAERPEGSISTLTIQRTEQRDSAMYRCASSLRGIEQFFGPGTRLTVL.

Only a few counts were recorded for this clonotype. The gene calls are TRBV20-1 and TRBJ2-7, with TRBD1 matching over 7 bases. CDR1 is DFQATT, CDR2 SNEGSKA, per germline (reference sequence). CDR3 length equals 12 residues. V was pared by 8 bases and J by 7 bases, with 11 bases of the junction left unmatched. CDR3 in DNA: TGCAGTCCTTGGACAGGACTTAGAGAGCAGTACTTC. Translation gives CSPWTGLREQYF.

The chain links TRBV24-1 to TRBJ1-1, with TRBD1 identical over 9 bases. The CDR3 totals 16 residues. Germline V lookup: CDR1 KGHDR, CDR2 SFDVKD. Trimming at V came to 5 bases and at J to 1 base, leaving 7 bases not matched to a gene. The CDR3 region has the DNA TGTGCCACCAGTGCAACAGGGGGCGCCGAGAACACTGAAGCTTTCTTT. Protein: CATSATGGAENTEAFF.

The chain couples TRBV5-1 to TRBJ2-7; 11 bases line up with TRBD2. In germline, CDR1 is SGHRS, CDR2 YFSETQ. The CDR3 is 16 residues long. With V trimmed by 0 bases and J by 3 bases, 5 bases remained unmatched. CDR3 bases: TGCGCCAGCAGCTTGGAAACTGGGACTAGCGGCTACGAGCAGTACTTC. The encoded protein is CASSLETGTSGYEQYF.

The chain uses TRBV10-3 and TRBJ2-3, with 10 nucleotides matching TRBD2. Germline V gene data show CDR1 as ENHRY and CDR2 as SYGVKD. J lost 6 bases, V lost 4 bases, and 10 bases had no gene match. The CDR3 contains 16 residues. The CDR3 sequence is CAISVGLAGAGDTQYF. The DNA of the CDR3 is TGTGCCATCAGTGTAGGGCTAGCGGGGGCCGGCGATACGCAGTATTTT.

This clonotype was seen repeatedly, ten times or more. V is TRBV12-3 or TRBV12-4 and J is TRBJ2-1; D call uncertain. This CDR3 has 11 residues. The V and J ends lost 6 bases and 2 bases respectively, with 2 bases between them. The CDR3 nucleotides read TGTGCCAGCAGCGCCTACAATGAGCAGTTCTTC. This encodes CASSAYNEQFF.